This T cell receptor (beta chain) stems from a study of blood T cell repertoires in COVID-19. Background on the study: Samples representing acute and convalescent COVID-19 were sourced from the United States, Italy and Spain. T cells, B-cell-depleted T cells, or PBMCs provided the cDNA or gDNA that served as material.

Germline V CDR1 and CDR2: MNHEY, SVGAGI. The CDR3 is 13 amino acids. V gave up 6 bases and J gave up 5 bases; unmatched junction bases: 3. In the original processing: Quantification of nucleated cells was approximated via reference gene primer amplification. Only in-frame clones appear in the TCRdb table, and some are missing; sequencing was by immunoSEQ multiplex PCR. V, J and clone size are those of that table, while D and trimming were read from the DNA. The sample shows 130,000 to 150,000 clones, approximately 82% of them seen only once. The clonotype originates from a woman aged 45-65 years in a cohort sampled during active or convalescent COVID-19. What was sequenced was peripheral blood. The chain carries TRBV6-5 and TRBJ2-3, with TRBD2 identical over 9 bases. CDR3 sequence reads: CASRRGGGDTQYF. DNA for the CDR3: TGTGCCAGCAGGCGGGGGGGCGGAGATACGCAGTATTTT.